This T cell receptor (beta chain) was recovered during a study of cytomegalovirus exposure and HLA in healthy donors. Study-level background: An early data release held approximately 80 million unique TCRs from HLA-typed donors.

Worth noting for this clone: Its specificity is not known.

The PCR ran on 60 Vbeta and 13 Jbeta primers. Here immunoSEQ multiplex PCR was the method, and the copy in TCRdb shows in-frame clones only, minus some. The table shows about 120,000 clones, with 81% occurring only once. Study results and limitations: A link between a missense DCLRE1C variant and TCR beta V- and J-gene trimming emerged from a later analysis. Looking again later, the authors saw that most CMV-associated TCR beta chains seemed HLA-restricted.

The sequencing input was PBMCs. The source is a woman aged 25-40 years in good health and CMV-seronegative.

The CDR3: CASSEAWTSREQYF. CDR3 bases: TGTGCCAGCAGTGAAGCGTGGACTAGTCGCGAGCAGTACTTC. The chain links TRBV6-1 to TRBJ2-7; TRBD2 matches at 7 bases. Trimming cost V 0 bases and J 6 bases; bases outside gene matches: 5. This CDR3 contains 14 residues. Germline V lookup: CDR1 MNHNS, CDR2 SASEGT.